These 14 T cell receptor beta chains were sequenced from one sample in a study of blood T cell repertoires in COVID-19. Sequencing was performed with immunoSEQ multiplex PCR; in TCRdb, only in-frame clones are kept and a portion is missing. The sample records fewer than 250,000 clones, roughly 90% being singletons. Material for sequencing was PBMCs or T cells enriched from blood (not recorded which). The origin of the receptors is a woman aged 18-30 years who had recovered from COVID-19.

This clone was seen just once. This chain links TRBV6-1 with TRBJ1-2; D possibly corresponds to TRBD1 (5 bases). This CDR3 comprises 14 residues. The germline V and J ends were trimmed by 3 bases and 4 bases, with 12 bases remaining between them. Germline CDR1 is MNHNS and CDR2 is SASEGT. DNA for the CDR3: TGTGCCAGCAGTGAGAGAACAGGCGTCTATGGCTACACCTTC. As protein: CASSERTGVYGYTF.

This clone was seen many times. The V gene is TRBV5-3, the J gene TRBJ1-6, with TRBD1 identical over 9 bases. TRBV5-3 is recorded as an ORF, its role being uncertain. The junction had 11 bases not matched to a gene; V was cut back by 4 bases and J by 0 bases. The CDR3 length is 19 residues. This CDR3 is CARSERGQGAGSYNSPLHF. The DNA of the CDR3 is TGTGCCAGAAGCGAGAGGGGACAGGGAGCGGGCTCCTATAATTCACCCCTCCACTTT.

The chain couples TRBV28 to TRBJ1-1; possible D gene TRBD1, 6 bases. Trimming pared 2 bases from V and 4 bases from J, leaving 11 bases between. The CDR3 runs to 14 residues. The germline V gene encodes CDR1 MDHEN and CDR2 SYDVKM. CDR3 sequence (DNA): TGTGCCAGCAGTTTACACAGGGTGGGCACTGAAGCTTTCTTT. Translation: CASSLHRVGTEAFF.

The CDR3 loop reads CASSLKTDSTGELFF. CDR3 DNA sequence: TGTGCCAGCAGCTTGAAAACAGACAGCACCGGGGAGCTGTTTTTT. The chain employs TRBV5-4 and TRBJ2-2; D is possibly TRBD1 (5 bases). Germline-derived CDR1 and CDR2 are SGHNT and YYREEE (reference sequence). CDR3 length equals 15 residues. Trimming stripped 1 base from V and 4 bases from J, with 11 bases between.

The chain combines TRBV27 with TRBJ2-4, with D possibly TRBD1 on 5 matching bases. CDR1 MNHEY and CDR2 SMNVEV come from the germline V gene (reference sequence). The CDR3 loop spans 17 amino acids. V was pared by 4 bases and J by 1 base, with 17 bases between. The CDR3 region has the DNA TGTGCCAGCAGTTCCAGGGTTTCTAGTGCCGCCAAAAACATTCAGTACTTC. It encodes CASSSRVSSAAKNIQYF.

V gene TRBV11-3 combines with J gene TRBJ2-3; 10 nucleotides line up with TRBD2. This CDR3 region has 15 residues. Germline V lookup: CDR1 SGHNT, CDR2 YENEEA. J gave up 6 bases and V 2 bases, and 5 bases lay outside the gene matches. The CDR3 DNA sequence: TGTGCCAGCAGCTTATTAGCGGGGGGACGGGATACGCAGTATTTT. This sequence encodes CASSLLAGGRDTQYF.

The chain couples TRBV27 to TRBJ1-6; 7 bases match TRBD1. This CDR3 is built from 16 residues. The germline gives CDR1 MNHEY, CDR2 SMNVEV (reference sequence). With 5 bases clipped from V and 7 bases from J, the junction kept 11 bases outside the gene matches. Written as DNA, the CDR3 is TGTGCCAGCAGTATTCTTAAGACAGGGCCAAATTCACCCCTCCACTTT. Translated, it gives CASSILKTGPNSPLHF.

There are a few counts of this clone. This chain uses TRBV3-1 (or the pseudogene TRBV3-2) with TRBJ1-1; tentative D call: TRBD1 (6 bases). The V gene lost 6 bases and the J gene lost 4 bases, with 12 bases spanning the gap. The CDR3 consists of 13 residues. Germline CDR1 LGHDT, CDR2 YNNKEL (reference sequence). DNA of the CDR3: TGTGCCAGCAGTCTCGCAGGGGCCACTGAAGCTTTCTTT. It translates to CASSLAGATEAFF.

The chain recombines TRBV5-1 with TRBJ1-3; the D gene is possibly TRBD1 (6 bases). V was cut by 1 base and J by 0 bases, with 14 bases left in between. Germline V lookup: CDR1 SGHRS, CDR2 YFSETQ. The CDR3 length is 17 residues. The CDR3 nucleotides read TGCGCCAGCAGCTTGACTAAAACAGGGAGCTCTGGAAACACCATATATTTT. Encoded protein: CASSLTKTGSSGNTIYF.

The chain recombines TRBV28 with TRBJ1-2, with 10 bases that match TRBD1. The V segment lost 7 bases and the J segment 4 bases; nucleotides outside the gene matches: 6. The CDR3 sequence is 14 residues long. Germline V gene sequence: CDR1 MDHEN, CDR2 SYDVKM. CDR3 sequence (DNA): TGTGCCAGCAACAGACAGGGGGCAGGCTATGGCTACACCTTC. Translating it yields CASNRQGAGYGYTF.

About this clone itself: Other DNA sequences in the sample encode the same CDR3. The chain links TRBV5-1 to TRBJ2-5; 8 positions agree with TRBD1. Germline V gene sequence: CDR1 SGHRS, CDR2 YFSETQ. This CDR3 has 14 residues. Germline trimming cut 2 bases from V and 4 bases from J; bases unmatched to any gene: 4. Here the CDR3 reads CASSLGQGRETQYF. The CDR3, as DNA: TGCGCCAGCAGCTTAGGACAGGGAAGAGAGACCCAGTACTTC. The whole variable domain, remainder taken from reference TRBV5-1 and TRBJ2-5, is KAGVTQTPRYLIKTRGQQVTLSCSPISGHRSVSWYQQTPGQGLQFLFEYFSETQRNKGNFPGRFSGRQFSNSRSEMNVSTLELGDSALYLCASSLGQGRETQYFGPGTRLLVL.

This clone was detected only once. The rearrangement uses TRBV7-2 and TRBJ1-6, with TRBD1 identical over 7 bases. The J segment lost 9 bases and the V segment lost 5 bases, leaving 10 bases of the junction unmatched. The CDR3 covers 15 residues. CDR1 and CDR2 (germline): SGHTA, FQGNSA. This CDR3 reads CASSPQTGSGSPLHF. In DNA, the CDR3 is TGTGCCAGCAGCCCGCAGACAGGGTCGGGTTCACCCCTCCACTTT.

The V call is TRBV5-8, the J call TRBJ2-3, with D maybe TRBD2 (5 bases). Germline V CDR1 and CDR2: SGHTS, YDEGEE. V gave up 4 bases and J gave up 1 base, with 13 bases separating them. The CDR3 contains 15 residues. The CDR3 nucleotides are TGTGCCAGCAGCGTAGAAGGGAGCGGCACAGATACGCAGTATTTT. The encoded protein is CASSVEGSGTDTQYF.

V and J are TRBV6-5 and TRBJ2-2, with D perhaps matching TRBD1 (6 bases). The CDR3 totals 15 residues. Trimming pared 10 bases from V and 0 bases from J, leaving 15 bases between. Germline V gene lookup returns CDR1 MNHEY and CDR2 SVGAGI. The CDR3 nucleotides read TGTGCCAACTCCAAGGCAGGGGCGAACACCGGGGAGCTGTTTTTT. It codes for CANSKAGANTGELFF.